This TCR beta chain is drawn from a study of blood T cell repertoires in COVID-19. Across the study: The origin of the acute and convalescent COVID-19 samples was the United States, Italy and Spain. Nucleic acid was either cDNA or gDNA, and it came from T cells, B-cell-depleted T cells, or PBMCs.

The CDR3 runs 14 residues. CDR1 and CDR2 (germline): SGHVS, FNYEAQ. J lost 4 bases, V lost 5 bases, and 6 bases had no gene match. Authors' methods: Amplified reference gene primers provided the basis for estimating nucleated cell counts. Using immunoSEQ multiplex PCR, the repertoire was profiled, and TCRdb retains in-frame clones only, with some absent. V, J and clone size were drawn from that table, and D and trimming were deduced from the DNA. Of some 240,000 clones in the sample, around 80% are singletons; the top ten hold about 7.2%. The chain is built from TRBV7-6 and TRBJ2-5; the match to TRBD2 covers 8 bases. The sequenced material came from peripheral blood. This clonotype was sampled from a woman aged 70 to 79 with acute or convalescent COVID-19. CDR3 sequence (DNA): TGTGCCAGCAGCAAGGGACTAGAAATAGAGACCCAGTACTTC. Translating it yields CASSKGLEIETQYF. The whole variable domain, filled in from reference TRBV7-6 and TRBJ2-5, reads GAGVSQSPRYKVTKRGQDVALRCDPISGHVSLYWYRQALGQGPEFLTYFNYEAQQDKSGLPNDRFSAERPEGSISTLTIQRTEQRDSAMYRCASSKGLEIETQYFGPGTRLLVL.